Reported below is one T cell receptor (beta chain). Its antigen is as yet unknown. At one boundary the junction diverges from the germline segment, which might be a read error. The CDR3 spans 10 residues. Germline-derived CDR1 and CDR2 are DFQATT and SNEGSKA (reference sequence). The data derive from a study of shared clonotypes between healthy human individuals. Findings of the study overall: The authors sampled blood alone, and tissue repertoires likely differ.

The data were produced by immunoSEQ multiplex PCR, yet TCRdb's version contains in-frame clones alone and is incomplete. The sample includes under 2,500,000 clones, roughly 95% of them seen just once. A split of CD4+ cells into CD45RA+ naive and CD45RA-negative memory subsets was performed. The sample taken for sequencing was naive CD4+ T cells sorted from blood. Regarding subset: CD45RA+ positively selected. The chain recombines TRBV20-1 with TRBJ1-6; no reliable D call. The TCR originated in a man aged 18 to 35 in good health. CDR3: CSAGDSPLHF. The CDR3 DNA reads TGCAGTGCTGGAGATTCACCCCTCCACTTT.